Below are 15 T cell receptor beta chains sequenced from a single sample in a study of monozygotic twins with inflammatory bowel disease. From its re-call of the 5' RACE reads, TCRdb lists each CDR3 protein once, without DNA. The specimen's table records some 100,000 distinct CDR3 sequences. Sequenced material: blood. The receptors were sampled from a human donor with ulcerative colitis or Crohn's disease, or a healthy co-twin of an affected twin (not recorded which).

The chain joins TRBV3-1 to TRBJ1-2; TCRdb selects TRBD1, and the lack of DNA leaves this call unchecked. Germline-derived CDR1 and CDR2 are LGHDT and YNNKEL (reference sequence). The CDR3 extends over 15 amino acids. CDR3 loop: CASSLPGTENYGYTF.

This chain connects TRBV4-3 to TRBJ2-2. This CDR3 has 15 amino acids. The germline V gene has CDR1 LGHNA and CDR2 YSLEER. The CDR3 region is CASSHLFRKTGELFF.

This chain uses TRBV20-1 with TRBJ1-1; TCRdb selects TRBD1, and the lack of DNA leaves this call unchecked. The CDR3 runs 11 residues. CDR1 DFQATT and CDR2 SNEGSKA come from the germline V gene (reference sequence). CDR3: CSASGQGEAFF.

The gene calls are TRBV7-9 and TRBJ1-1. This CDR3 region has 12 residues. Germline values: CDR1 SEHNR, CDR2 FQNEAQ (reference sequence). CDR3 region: CASRPETYEAFF. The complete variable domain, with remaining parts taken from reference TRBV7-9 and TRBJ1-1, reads DTGVSQNPRHKITKRGQNVTFRCDPISEHNRLYWYRQTLGQGPEFLTYFQNEAQLEKSRLLSDRFSAERPKGSFSTLEIQRTEQGDSAMYLCASRPETYEAFFGQGTRLTVV.

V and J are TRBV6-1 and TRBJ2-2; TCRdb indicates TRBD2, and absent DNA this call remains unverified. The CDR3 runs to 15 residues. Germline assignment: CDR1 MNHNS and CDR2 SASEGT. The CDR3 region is CASHLSGVYTGELFF.

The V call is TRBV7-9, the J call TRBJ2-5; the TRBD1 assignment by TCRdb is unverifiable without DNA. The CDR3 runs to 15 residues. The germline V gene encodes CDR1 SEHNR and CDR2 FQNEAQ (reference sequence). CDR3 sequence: CASSLVGEGNETQYF.

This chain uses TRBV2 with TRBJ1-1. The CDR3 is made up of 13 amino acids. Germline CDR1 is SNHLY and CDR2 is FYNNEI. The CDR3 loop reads CASKRDRDTEAFF.

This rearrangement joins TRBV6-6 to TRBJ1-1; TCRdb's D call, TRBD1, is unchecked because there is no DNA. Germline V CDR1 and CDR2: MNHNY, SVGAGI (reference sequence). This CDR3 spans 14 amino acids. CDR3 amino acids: CASRKTVMNTEAFF.

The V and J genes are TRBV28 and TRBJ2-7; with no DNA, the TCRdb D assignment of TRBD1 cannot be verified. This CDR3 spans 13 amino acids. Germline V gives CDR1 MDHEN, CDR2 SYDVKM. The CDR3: CASSLHQGKEQYF.

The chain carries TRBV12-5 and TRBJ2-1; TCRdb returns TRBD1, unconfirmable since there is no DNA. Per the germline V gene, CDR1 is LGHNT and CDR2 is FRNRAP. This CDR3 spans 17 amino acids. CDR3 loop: CASGLVAAGTTYNEQFF.

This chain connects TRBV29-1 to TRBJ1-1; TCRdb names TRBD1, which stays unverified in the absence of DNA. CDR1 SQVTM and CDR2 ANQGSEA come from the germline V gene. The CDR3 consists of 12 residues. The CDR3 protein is CSVVKGSFEAFF.

The CDR3 reads CASSLGQLGPTDTQYF. The chain links TRBV7-9 to TRBJ2-3; TCRdb designates TRBD2, a call that cannot be tested without DNA. The length of the CDR3 is 16 residues. From germline, CDR1 is SEHNR and CDR2 FQNEAQ (reference sequence).

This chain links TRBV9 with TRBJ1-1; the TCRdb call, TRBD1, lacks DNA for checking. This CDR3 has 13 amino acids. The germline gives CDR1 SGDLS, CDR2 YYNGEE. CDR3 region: CASSAGDNTEAFF.

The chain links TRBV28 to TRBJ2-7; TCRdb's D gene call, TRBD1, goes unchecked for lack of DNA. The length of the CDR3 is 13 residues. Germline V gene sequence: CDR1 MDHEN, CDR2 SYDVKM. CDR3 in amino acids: CASTRDSVYEQYF.

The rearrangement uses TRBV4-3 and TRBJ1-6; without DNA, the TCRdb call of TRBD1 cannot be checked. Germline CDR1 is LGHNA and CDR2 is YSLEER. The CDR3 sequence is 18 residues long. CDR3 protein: CASSYRDGRAVRGSPLHF.